Shown below are 27 T cell receptor beta chains from a single sample sequenced in a study of blood T cells in healthy people across ages. Sample-barcoded 5' priming and a J-beta primer mix drove a second PCR of roughly 6 to 12 cycles. TCRdb redid the calling of the 5' RACE reads with MiXCR, one entry per CDR3 protein. The sample shows about 1.7 million distinct CDR3 sequences, 28% of them seen only once. The sample comprised blood. Receptors were obtained from a woman aged 25 to 39 in good health.

V gene TRBV18 combines with J gene TRBJ2-7; TRBD1 might be the D (5 bases). V lost 3 bases, J lost 5 bases, and 14 bases lay in between. Germline V gives CDR1 KGHSH, CDR2 LQKENI. The CDR3 sequence is 14 residues long. The CDR3 region has the DNA TGTGCCAGCTCACCCCAAAACAGGATCCACGAGCAGTACTTC. The encoded protein is CASSPQNRIHEQYF.

This clonotype was observed a handful of times. This rearrangement joins TRBV18 to TRBJ2-1; D is possibly TRBD1 (5 bases). This CDR3 is 17 amino acids long. V gave up 3 bases and J gave up 2 bases, with 17 bases separating them. The V gene's germline CDR1 is KGHSH and CDR2 LQKENI. CDR3 region: CASSPRFRDEAYNEQFF. Here the CDR3 DNA reads TGTGCCAGCTCACCTAGATTCAGGGATGAGGCCTACAATGAGCAGTTCTTC.

The chain is built from TRBV28 and TRBJ2-5, with D possibly TRBD2 on 5 matching bases. The length of the CDR3 is 14 residues. Trimming took off 6 bases at V and 5 bases at J, with 16 bases between the two ends. Germline V gives CDR1 MDHEN, CDR2 SYDVKM. CDR3 bases: TGTGCCAGCAGCCCCTACGGAGGTGGGGAGACCCAGTACTTC. Residues: CASSPYGGGETQYF.

This clonotype came up a few times. The V gene is TRBV6-6, the J gene TRBJ2-1, with 10 bases fitting TRBD1. The CDR3 sequence is 14 residues long. Losses at the gene ends were 5 bases for V and 9 bases for J; bases not matched to a gene: 7. CDR1 is MNHNY, CDR2 SVGAGI, per germline (reference sequence). CDR3 nucleotides: TGTGCCAGCAGTAGACAGGGGGCGCGCATTGAGCAGTTCTTC. Amino acid sequence: CASSRQGARIEQFF.

This clonotype was seen a few times. V gene TRBV5-5 combines with J gene TRBJ2-5; maybe TRBD1 (6 bases). Trimming shortened V by 1 base and J by 3 bases, and 10 bases separated the two germline ends. Germline V lookup: CDR1 SGHKS, CDR2 YYEKEE (reference sequence). This CDR3 spans 14 amino acids. In DNA form, the CDR3 reads TGTGCCAGCAGCTTGTTGAGGACAGAAGAGACCCAGTACTTC. As protein: CASSLLRTEETQYF.

Only one count was recorded for this clonotype. This chain connects TRBV3-1 to TRBJ2-1, with D possibly matching TRBD2 (5 bases). The CDR3 is made up of 14 amino acids. Germline values: CDR1 LGHDT, CDR2 YNNKEL (reference sequence). With 0 bases removed from V and 12 bases from J, the gap between germline ends came to 15 bases. In DNA form, the CDR3 reads TGTGCCAGCAGCCAAGATATTGCGGGCCTTCGGCAGTTCTTC. It translates to CASSQDIAGLRQFF.

This chain connects TRBV20-1 to TRBJ1-2; D unclear. Trimming cost V 5 bases and J 6 bases, with 22 bases left between them. Looked up from germline, CDR1 is DFQATT and CDR2 is SNEGSKA (reference sequence). CDR3 length: 15 amino acids. CDR3 bases: TGCAGTGCTTACAGAGGCCGCCATCGCCGAGATGGCTACACCTTC. Translating gives CSAYRGRHRRDGYTF.

This clonotype has a handful of counts. The J gene is TRBJ2-3, the V gene TRBV25-1; D is ambiguous. This CDR3 has 10 residues. Germline loops: CDR1 MGHDK, CDR2 SYGVNS. V was pared by 2 bases and J by 14 bases, with 8 bases between. The CDR3 bases are TGTGCCAGCAGTGAAGTTGCCATGTATTTT. Translation: CASSEVAMYF.

The V call is TRBV20-1, the J call TRBJ2-3; D may be TRBD2 (5 bases). Germline lookup yields CDR1 DFQATT and CDR2 SNEGSKA (reference sequence). CDR3 length equals 11 residues. CDR3 region: CSVAGPNTQYF. The CDR3 DNA sequence: TGCAGCGTGGCGGGTCCGAATACGCAGTATTTT.

This clonotype was found a few times. The chain recombines TRBV7-9 with TRBJ2-3; 9 bases line up with TRBD2. Unmatched junction bases numbered 20, after V lost 5 bases and J lost 5 bases. There are 19 residues in the CDR3. CDR1 is SEHNR and CDR2 is FQNEAQ in the germline V gene (reference sequence). CDR3 sequence (DNA): TGTGCCAGCAGCACCACTAACCGATATATGCGGGGGGGATTAGATACGCAGTATTTT. Translation gives CASSTTNRYMRGGLDTQYF.

This clonotype was seen many times. The chain is built from TRBV28 and TRBJ2-7; D remains unclear. The V gene's germline CDR1 is MDHEN and CDR2 SYDVKM. CDR3 length: 14 amino acids. V shed 5 bases and J shed 1 base, with 12 bases lying between them. The CDR3 spells CASSRRLGSYEQYF. CDR3 DNA sequence: TGTGCCAGCAGTCGACGGTTAGGGTCCTACGAGCAGTACTTC. Drawing the rest from reference TRBV28 and TRBJ2-7, the complete variable domain is DVKVTQSSRYLVKRTGEKVFLECVQDMDHENMFWYRQDPGLGLRLIYFSYDVKMKEKGDIPEGYSVSREKKERFSLILESASTNQTSMYLCASSRRLGSYEQYFGPGTRLTVT.

The chain joins TRBV5-1 to TRBJ2-5; D is unresolved. V shed 4 bases and J shed 3 bases, with 10 bases lying between them. The CDR3 loop spans 13 amino acids. Germline values: CDR1 SGHRS, CDR2 YFSETQ. The CDR3 region is CASSIRAEETQYF. The CDR3 DNA reads TGCGCCAGCAGCATCCGGGCAGAAGAGACCCAGTACTTC.

As to this clonotype: An end of the junction differs from the germline gene, which may be a read error. The V gene is TRBV28, the J gene TRBJ2-5, with 11 bases fitting TRBD2. The DNA end favors TRBJ2-7, so the J call may be wrong. This CDR3 region has 15 residues. Germline CDR1 and CDR2: MDHEN and SYDVKM. CDR3: CVSSFPLAGDYEQYF. The CDR3 DNA follows: TGTGTCAGCAGTTTCCCACTAGCGGGGGACTACGAGCAGTACTTC.

This clonotype has a count of ten or more. This rearrangement joins TRBV7-3 to TRBJ2-1; D could derive from TRBD1 or TRBD2 (5 bases each). This CDR3 is 11 amino acids long. V lost 2 bases to trimming and J lost 13 bases, with 9 bases between them. CDR1 is SGHTA, CDR2 FQGTGA, per germline. The CDR3 loop reads CASSLEGPQFF. DNA of the CDR3: TGTGCCAGCAGCTTAGAGGGGCCTCAGTTCTTC.

The chain couples TRBV5-5 to TRBJ2-7; no firm D call. V was cut by 4 bases and J by 1 base, with 9 bases left in between. Germline V gene sequence: CDR1 SGHKS, CDR2 YYEKEE (reference sequence). This CDR3 is 13 amino acids long. Here the CDR3 DNA reads TGTGCCAGCAGCCCCGAGTGGTCCTACGAGCAGTACTTC. Translation: CASSPEWSYEQYF.

J is TRBJ1-6 and V is TRBV14; a possible D gene is TRBD1 (5 bases). Trimming removed 6 bases at V and 6 bases at J, with 12 bases between. Germline loops: CDR1 SGHDN, CDR2 FVKESK. The CDR3 spans 14 residues. As DNA, the CDR3 is TGTGCCAGCAGGGCCGGGACGCTTAATTCACCCCTCCACTTT. It specifies CASRAGTLNSPLHF.

This clonotype was counted only a few times. The gene calls are TRBV5-1 and TRBJ2-1; 12 bases match TRBD2. The CDR3 contains 18 residues. Per germline, CDR1 SGHRS and CDR2 YFSETQ. V shed 4 bases and J 9 bases; nucleotides not matched to a gene: 17. DNA for the CDR3: TGCGCCAGCAGCATGCGAAGCCCCTCTAGCGGGGGGGCCGGTGAGCAGTTCTTC. The encoded protein is CASSMRSPSSGGAGEQFF.

This clonotype was seen only a few times. The CDR3 nucleotides are TGTGCCAGCAGCTTACTACCGGGACAAGGGGTTGGAGGCTACACCTTC. This translates into CASSLLPGQGVGGYTF. The chain links TRBV5-6 to TRBJ1-2; D is perhaps TRBD1 (6 bases). The CDR3 covers 16 residues. Germline V gene sequence: CDR1 SGHDT, CDR2 YYEEEE. V was cut by 2 bases and J by 8 bases, with 22 bases left in between.

The V call is TRBV6-5, the J call TRBJ2-7, with 7 bases matching TRBD2. The V gene's germline CDR1 is MNHEY and CDR2 SVGAGI. This CDR3 has 15 residues. With V trimmed by 5 bases and J by 4 bases, 11 bases remained unmatched. The CDR3, as DNA: TGTGCCAGCAGTGAACAACCGGGACTAACTTACGAGCAGTACTTC. Residues: CASSEQPGLTYEQYF.

This clonotype was counted between two and nine times. The chain carries TRBV11-2 and TRBJ1-5, with D unclear. This CDR3 comprises 16 residues. Trimming shortened V by 1 base and J by 2 bases, and 12 bases separated the two germline ends. Per germline, CDR1 SGHAT and CDR2 FQNNGV. The CDR3 region has the DNA TGTGCCAGCAGCTTAGGGTCGGGGATCGGCAATCAGCCCCAGCATTTT. This encodes CASSLGSGIGNQPQHF.

V and J are TRBV7-2 and TRBJ1-2, with D maybe TRBD1 (6 bases). The CDR3 is 15 amino acids. From germline, CDR1 is SGHTA and CDR2 FQGNSA. Trimming removed 2 bases from V and 3 bases from J, with 13 bases in between. CDR3 in DNA: TGTGCCAGCAGCTTAAACGGGGGGGCGGACTATGGCTACACCTTC. It translates to CASSLNGGADYGYTF.

This clonotype was seen ten or more times. This chain joins TRBV12-3 or TRBV12-4 and TRBJ2-3; perhaps TRBD2 as D (6 bases). CDR3 size: 15 residues. Trimming shortened V by 3 bases and J by 0 bases, and 10 bases separated the two germline ends. CDR3 sequence (DNA): TGTGCCAGCAGTTTTGGACTAACTAGCACAGATACGCAGTATTTT. This gives the protein CASSFGLTSTDTQYF.

On this clonotype: A read error is possible here, since a much larger clone lies one base away. This chain links TRBV10-3 with TRBJ2-1, with D perhaps TRBD2 (7 bases). The germline V gene has CDR1 ENHRY and CDR2 SYGVKD. The ends were cut back, 6 bases at V and 15 bases at J, with 24 bases in the middle. The CDR3 sequence is 14 residues long. The CDR3 DNA is TGTGCCATCAGGGAGGGGGGGACCACAATGATGAGGTTCTTC. It translates to CAIREGGTTMMRFF.

In the case of this clonotype: The conserved phenylalanine or tryptophan is not found at the CDR3 terminus, so this likely reflects a read error. The V and J genes are TRBV11-2 and TRBJ1-2; the match to TRBD1 covers 7 bases. This CDR3 is built from 16 residues. Germline V gives CDR1 SGHAT, CDR2 FQNNGV. J lost 5 bases, V lost 3 bases, and 12 bases had no gene match. Written as DNA, the CDR3 is TGTGCCAGCAGCTTTGGGGATTTAAGGGGGCGGTATGGCTACACCTGC. This gives the protein CASSFGDLRGRYGYTC.

This chain's CDR3 is CASSHGQTRGRYEQYF. CDR3 nucleotides: TGCGCCAGCAGCCACGGACAGACTCGCGGAAGGTACGAGCAGTACTTC. This rearrangement joins TRBV4-1 to TRBJ2-7; a possible D gene is TRBD1 (6 bases). CDR3 size: 16 residues. Per germline, CDR1 MGHRA and CDR2 YSYEKL. V lost 3 bases to trimming and J lost 4 bases, with 19 bases between them.

The V call is TRBV4-2, the J call TRBJ2-7; TRBD2 is a possible D gene (6 bases). Trimming left V 0 bases short and J 2 bases short, with 11 bases between. The germline gives CDR1 LGHNA, CDR2 YNFKEQ. CDR3 size: 15 residues. This CDR3 is CASSQDRGSPYEQYF. In nucleotides, the CDR3 is TGTGCCAGCAGCCAAGATCGGGGGTCCCCCTACGAGCAGTACTTC.

This clonotype was recorded at least ten times. A junction end diverges from the germline sequence, so it may reflect a read error. J is TRBJ2-7 and V is TRBV6-5; no clear D gene. The CDR3 has 12 amino acids. In germline, CDR1 is MNHEY, CDR2 SVGAGI. The DNA for the CDR3 is TGTTCCAGCAGTGACGACGTTGGCGAGCAGTACTTC. Its translation: CSSSDDVGEQYF.